This TCR beta chain was identified during a study of blood T cell repertoires in COVID-19. Study at large: Some COVID-19 samples were acute and others convalescent; all came from the United States, Italy and Spain.

The CDR3 is 15 residues long. Trimming took 4 bases from V and 6 from J; bases not matched to a gene: 6. Germline CDR1 is SGHRS and CDR2 is YFSETQ. Clones were sequenced by immunoSEQ multiplex PCR, and TCRdb holds only the in-frame ones, with some missing. The repertoire holds 150,000 to 200,000 clones, with about 84% as singletons. The study drew participants aged about 18 to 95 years from around 24 US areas. Participant reports of clinical history set cohort assignment. For recovered donors of Cohort 3, there were two negative PCRs, clearance, or symptom resolution. Specimen: PBMCs or T cells enriched from blood (not recorded which). The rearrangement joins TRBV5-1 to TRBJ1-6, with 8 bases fitting TRBD1. The receptor was isolated from a man aged 50-59 years who had recovered from COVID-19. As DNA, the CDR3 is TGCGCCAGCAGCGACTGGACAGGGAGTAATTCACCCCTCCACTTT. Residues: CASSDWTGSNSPLHF.